This entry lists 11 T cell receptor beta chains sequenced from one sample in a study of cytomegalovirus exposure and HLA in healthy donors. Profiled with immunoSEQ multiplex PCR; TCRdb holds only in-frame clones, not every one. This sample carries around 250,000 clones, 90% of them seen once, and the ten largest clones take less than 0.4%. The sample taken for sequencing was PBMCs. The receptors shown here come from a woman in her late teens or twenties in good health and CMV-seronegative.

The J gene is TRBJ1-6, the V gene TRBV27, with a tentative D call TRBD1 (5 bases). The CDR3 loop spans 13 amino acids. The germline V and J ends were trimmed by 6 bases and 5 bases, with 8 bases remaining between them. Per germline, CDR1 MNHEY and CDR2 SMNVEV (reference sequence). CDR3 sequence (DNA): TGTGCCAGCAGCGACAGTAATAATTCACCCCTCCACTTT. This sequence encodes CASSDSNNSPLHF.

This clone is a singleton in its sample. The chain recombines TRBV4-2 with TRBJ1-6; D perhaps matches TRBD1 (6 bases). The CDR3 has 19 amino acids. Per the germline V gene, CDR1 is LGHNA and CDR2 is YNFKEQ. V dropped 0 bases and J dropped 8 bases, with 23 bases sitting between them. The CDR3 bases are TGTGCCAGCAGCCAAGATGTTGCGGGGGGCGCGGGATCTTATTCACCCCTCCACTTT. It specifies CASSQDVAGGAGSYSPLHF.

In its sample, this clone was seen once. The rearrangement joins TRBV6-6 to TRBJ2-7; D is perhaps TRBD2 (6 bases). Trimming pared 2 bases from V and 0 bases from J, leaving 11 bases between. CDR1 MNHNY and CDR2 SVGAGI come from the germline V gene (reference sequence). There are 15 residues in the CDR3. The CDR3: CASSYGGTSSYEQYF. The CDR3, as DNA: TGTGCCAGCAGTTACGGCGGGACCAGCTCCTACGAGCAGTACTTC.

This chain uses TRBV16 with TRBJ1-1; 7 positions agree with TRBD1. V trimming: 4 bases; J trimming: 4 bases; junction bases outside the gene matches: 9. Per germline, CDR1 KGHSY and CDR2 FQNENV. This CDR3 has 15 residues. The CDR3 nucleotides are TGTGCCAGCAGCCGCGAGACAGGGTGGCGCACTGAAGCTTTCTTT. Translated: CASSRETGWRTEAFF.

The CDR3 coding sequence is TGTGCCAGCTCACCTAAAGGGACTAGCTCCTCTGAGCAGTTCTTC. It codes for CASSPKGTSSSEQFF. The rearrangement joins TRBV18 to TRBJ2-1; 9 bases agree with TRBD2. Germline-derived CDR1 and CDR2 are KGHSH and LQKENI. CDR3 length: 15 amino acids. After removal of 3 bases from V and 9 bases from J, the junction contained 9 bases not matched to a gene.

The chain couples TRBV25-1 to TRBJ2-7; D might be TRBD1 (6 bases). The CDR3 contains 13 residues. Germline V CDR1 and CDR2: MGHDK, SYGVNS. Trimming took off 4 bases at V and 2 bases at J, with 9 bases between the two ends. The CDR3 reads CASSVRGTYEQYF. The CDR3 DNA follows: TGTGCCAGCAGTGTTAGGGGGACCTACGAGCAGTACTTC.

The table lists this clone with a few counts. V is TRBV30 and J is TRBJ1-4, with 9 nucleotides matching TRBD1. CDR3 length: 15 amino acids. Trimming cost V 3 bases and J 7 bases; bases outside gene matches: 9. Germline V lookup: CDR1 GTSNPN, CDR2 SVGIG (reference sequence). The CDR3 loop reads CAWRRTGAGGEKLFF. The CDR3 DNA sequence: TGTGCCTGGAGGCGGACAGGGGCCGGGGGTGAAAAACTGTTTTTT.

The chain couples TRBV10-2 to TRBJ2-7; possible D gene TRBD2, 7 bases. This CDR3 is 15 amino acids long. CDR1 and CDR2 from the germline V gene are WSHSY and SAAADI. The V end lost 7 bases, the J end lost 7 bases, and 23 bases lay between the germline ends. CDR3 in amino acids: CASTPRGPYNGEQYF. CDR3 nucleotide sequence: TGCGCCAGCACCCCGCGGGGGCCATACAATGGGGAGCAGTACTTC.

The chain links TRBV5-6 to TRBJ2-7; TRBD1 might be the D (6 bases). CDR3 size: 14 residues. Between the trimmed V and J ends, which lost 0 bases and 3 bases, there was a span of 10 bases. In germline, CDR1 is SGHDT, CDR2 YYEEEE. CDR3 coding DNA: TGTGCCAGCAGCTTGGCGGGACAAATCTACGAGCAGTACTTC. This sequence encodes CASSLAGQIYEQYF.

The chain joins TRBV10-3 to TRBJ2-1, with TRBD2 matching 8 bases. Germline CDR1 and CDR2: ENHRY and SYGVKD. With 6 bases clipped from V and 2 bases from J, the junction kept 0 bases outside the gene matches. The CDR3 is 13 amino acids. Here the CDR3 reads CAIRLAAYNEQFF. CDR3 sequence (DNA): TGTGCCATCAGACTAGCGGCCTACAATGAGCAGTTCTTC.

The chain couples TRBV27 to TRBJ1-1; no reliable D call. The CDR3 totals 16 residues. V lost 5 bases and J lost 4, with 20 bases in between. Germline-derived CDR1 and CDR2 are MNHEY and SMNVEV (reference sequence). In nucleotides, the CDR3 is TGTGCCAGCAGTCCCATTCACTCGGGGTCCGGCACTGAAGCTTTCTTT. Translated, it gives CASSPIHSGSGTEAFF.